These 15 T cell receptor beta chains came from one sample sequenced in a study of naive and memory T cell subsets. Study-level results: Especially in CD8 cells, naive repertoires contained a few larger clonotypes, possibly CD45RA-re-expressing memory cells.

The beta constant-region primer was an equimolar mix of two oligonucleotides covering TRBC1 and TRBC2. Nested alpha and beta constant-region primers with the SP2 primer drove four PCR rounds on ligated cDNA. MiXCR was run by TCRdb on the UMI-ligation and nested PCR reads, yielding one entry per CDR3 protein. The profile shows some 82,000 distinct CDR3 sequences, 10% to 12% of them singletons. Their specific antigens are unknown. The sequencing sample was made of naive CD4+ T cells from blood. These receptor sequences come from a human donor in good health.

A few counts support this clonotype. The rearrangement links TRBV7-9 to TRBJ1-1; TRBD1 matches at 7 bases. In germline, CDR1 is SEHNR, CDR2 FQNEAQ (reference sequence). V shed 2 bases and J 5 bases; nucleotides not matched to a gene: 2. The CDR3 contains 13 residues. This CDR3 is CASSLSRGTEAFF. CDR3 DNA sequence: TGTGCCAGCAGCTTATCCAGGGGGACTGAAGCTTTCTTT.

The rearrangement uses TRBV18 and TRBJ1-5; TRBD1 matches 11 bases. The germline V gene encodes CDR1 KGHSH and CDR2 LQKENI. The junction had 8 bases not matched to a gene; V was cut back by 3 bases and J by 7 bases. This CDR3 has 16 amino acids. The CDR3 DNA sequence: TGTGCCAGCTCACCCGCTTGGACAGGGGGCGAGCAGCCCCAGCATTTT. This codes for CASSPAWTGGEQPQHF.

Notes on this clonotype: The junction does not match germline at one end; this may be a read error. DNA for the CDR3: TGTGCCAGTACCATATCGGGCGGCGCGGGAGCGTCCACAGATACGCAGTACTTT. Residues: CASTISGGAGASTDTQYF. The chain is built from TRBV19 and TRBJ2-3, with TRBD2 identical over 7 bases. This CDR3 has 18 amino acids. Germline V gene sequence: CDR1 LNHDA, CDR2 SQIVND (reference sequence).

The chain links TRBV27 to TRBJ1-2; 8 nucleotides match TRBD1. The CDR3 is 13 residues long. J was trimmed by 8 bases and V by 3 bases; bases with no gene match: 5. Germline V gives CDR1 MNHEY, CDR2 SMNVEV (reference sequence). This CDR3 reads CASSLRTGRGYTF. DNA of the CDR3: TGTGCCAGCAGTTTGAGGACAGGGCGAGGCTACACCTTC.

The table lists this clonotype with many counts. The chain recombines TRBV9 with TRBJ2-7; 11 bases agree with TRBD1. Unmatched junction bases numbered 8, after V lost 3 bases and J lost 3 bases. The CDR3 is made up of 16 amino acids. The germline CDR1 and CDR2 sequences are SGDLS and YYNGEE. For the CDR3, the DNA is TGTGCCAGCAGCGGGGTTCCGGGACAGGGGGTCTACGAGCAGTACTTC. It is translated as CASSGVPGQGVYEQYF. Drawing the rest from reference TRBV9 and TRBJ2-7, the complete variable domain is DSGVTQTPKHLITATGQRVTLRCSPRSGDLSVYWYQQSLDQGLQFLIQYYNGEERAKGNILERFSAQQFPDLHSELNLSSLELGDSALYFCASSGVPGQGVYEQYFGPGTRLTVT.

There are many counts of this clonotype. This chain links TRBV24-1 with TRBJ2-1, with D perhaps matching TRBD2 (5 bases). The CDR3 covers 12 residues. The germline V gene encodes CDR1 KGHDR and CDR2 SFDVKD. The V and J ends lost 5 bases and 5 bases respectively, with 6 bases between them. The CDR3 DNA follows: TGTGCCACCAGTGCGCGGGACAATGAGCAGTTCTTC. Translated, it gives CATSARDNEQFF.

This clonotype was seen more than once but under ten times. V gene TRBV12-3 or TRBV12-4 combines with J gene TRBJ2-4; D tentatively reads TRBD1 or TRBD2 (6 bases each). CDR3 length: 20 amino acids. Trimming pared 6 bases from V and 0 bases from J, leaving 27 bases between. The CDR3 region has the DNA TGTGCCAGCAGCGCCACCTACATAACGGGGGCTAGGGTAGCCAAAAACATTCAGTACTTC. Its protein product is CASSATYITGARVAKNIQYF.

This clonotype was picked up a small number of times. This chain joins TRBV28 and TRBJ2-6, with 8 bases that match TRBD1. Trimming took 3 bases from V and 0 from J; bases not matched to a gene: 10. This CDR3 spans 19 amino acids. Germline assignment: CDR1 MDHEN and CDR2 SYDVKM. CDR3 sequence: CASSFDPGQAPSGANVLTF. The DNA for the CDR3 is TGTGCCAGCAGTTTTGATCCGGGACAGGCACCCTCTGGGGCCAACGTCCTGACTTTC.

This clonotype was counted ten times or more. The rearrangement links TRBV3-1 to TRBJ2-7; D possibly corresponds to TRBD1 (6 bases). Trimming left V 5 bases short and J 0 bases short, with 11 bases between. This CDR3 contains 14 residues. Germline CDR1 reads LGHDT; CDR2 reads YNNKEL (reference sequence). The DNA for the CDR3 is TGTGCCAGCAGCTGGACAGTTAGCTCCTACGAGCAGTACTTC. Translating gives CASSWTVSSYEQYF.

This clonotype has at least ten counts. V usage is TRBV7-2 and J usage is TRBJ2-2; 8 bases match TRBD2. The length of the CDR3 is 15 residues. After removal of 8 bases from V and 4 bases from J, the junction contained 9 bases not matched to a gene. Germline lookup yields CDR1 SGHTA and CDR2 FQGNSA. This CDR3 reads CASRLGLAFTGELFF. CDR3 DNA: TGTGCCAGCCGCCTAGGACTAGCTTTCACCGGGGAGCTGTTTTTT.

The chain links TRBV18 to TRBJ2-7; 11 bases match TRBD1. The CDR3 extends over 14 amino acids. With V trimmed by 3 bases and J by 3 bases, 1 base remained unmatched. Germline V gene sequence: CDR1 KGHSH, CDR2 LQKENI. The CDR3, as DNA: TGTGCCAGCTCACCCGGGACAGGGGGCTACGAGCAGTACTTC. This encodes CASSPGTGGYEQYF. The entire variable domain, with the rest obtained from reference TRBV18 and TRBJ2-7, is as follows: NAGVMQNPRHLVRRRGQEARLRCSPMKGHSHVYWYRQLPEEGLKFMVYLQKENIIDESGMPKERFSAEFPKEGPSILRIQQVVRGDSAAYFCASSPGTGGYEQYFGPGTRLTVT.

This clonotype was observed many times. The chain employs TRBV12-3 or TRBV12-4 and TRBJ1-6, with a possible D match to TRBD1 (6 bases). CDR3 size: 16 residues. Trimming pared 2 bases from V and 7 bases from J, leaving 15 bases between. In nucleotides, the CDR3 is TGTGCCAGCAGTTTAAGGGGGAAGGTCGTCAATTCACCCCTCCACTTT. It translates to CASSLRGKVVNSPLHF.

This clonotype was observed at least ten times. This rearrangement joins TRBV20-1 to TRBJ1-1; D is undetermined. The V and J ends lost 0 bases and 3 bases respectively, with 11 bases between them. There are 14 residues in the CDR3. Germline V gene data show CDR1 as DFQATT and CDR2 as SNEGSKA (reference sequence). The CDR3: CSARDSRVDTEAFF. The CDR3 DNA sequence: TGCAGTGCTAGAGATTCGCGTGTGGACACTGAAGCTTTCTTT.

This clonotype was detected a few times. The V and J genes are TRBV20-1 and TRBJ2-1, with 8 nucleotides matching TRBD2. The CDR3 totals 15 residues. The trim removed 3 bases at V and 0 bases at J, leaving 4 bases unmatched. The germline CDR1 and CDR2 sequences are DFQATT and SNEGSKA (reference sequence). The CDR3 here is CSASGTSRSYNEQFF. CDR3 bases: TGCAGTGCTAGCGGGACTAGTCGCTCCTACAATGAGCAGTTCTTC.

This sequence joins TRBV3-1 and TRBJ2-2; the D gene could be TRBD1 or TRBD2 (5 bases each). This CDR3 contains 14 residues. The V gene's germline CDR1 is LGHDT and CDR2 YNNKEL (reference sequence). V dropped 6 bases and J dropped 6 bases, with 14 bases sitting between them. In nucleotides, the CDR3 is TGTGCCAGCAGACGGGGACCCCAGGCCGGGGAGCTGTTTTTT. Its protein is CASRRGPQAGELFF.